The rows below give T cell receptor beta chains drawn from one sample of a study of blood T cell repertoires in COVID-19. Profiled with immunoSEQ multiplex PCR; TCRdb holds only in-frame clones, not every one. The sample comprises around 53,000 clones, 60% to 80% of which are singletons, and around 42% rests with the top ten. What was sequenced was peripheral blood. The receptor set was obtained from a man between 65 and 85 years old with active or convalescent COVID-19. The CDR3 runs from the conserved cysteine through the conserved F or W. Fields, in order: J gene, D gene, clone size, V gene, CDR3 DNA, CDR3 protein. A D gene is named only where the DNA matches it firmly. Clone size is shown for a subset of rows, as once, few, many or a class of expanded clone.

J: TRBJ1-1
D: .
size: .
V: TRBV6-5
DNA: TGTGCCAGCAGCTTCGGGGGCACTGAAGCTTTCTTT
CDR3: CASSFGGTEAFF

J: TRBJ2-3
D: .
size: once
V: TRBV4-1
DNA: TGCGCCAGCAGCCAAGAAGGGGACTCATCCCTGGATACGCAGTATTTT
CDR3: CASSQEGDSSLDTQYF

J: TRBJ1-5
D: .
size: .
V: TRBV18
DNA: TGTGCCAGCTCACCGGACCATCGGGGGCCCCAGCATTTT
CDR3: CASSPDHRGPQHF

J: TRBJ1-1
D: .
size: many
V: TRBV25-1
DNA: TGTGCCACGTACAAGAACACTGAAGCTTTCTTT
CDR3: CATYKNTEAFF

J: TRBJ2-1
D: .
size: .
V: TRBV7-8
DNA: TGTGCCAGCAGCTCTAGACTTGAGAATGAGCAGTTCTTC
CDR3: CASSSRLENEQFF

J: TRBJ2-7
D: TRBD1
size: .
V: TRBV27
DNA: TGTGCCAGCAGTCCCCGTGGGGACAGGTTATCCTACGAGCAGTACTTC
CDR3: CASSPRGDRLSYEQYF

J: TRBJ1-1
D: TRBD1
size: .
V: TRBV14
DNA: TGTGCCAGCAGCCGAGGTATAGGACAGGGTGGTGAAGCTTTCTTT
CDR3: CASSRGIGQGGEAFF

J: TRBJ1-1
D: .
size: .
V: TRBV5-1
DNA: TGCGCCAGCAGCTTGGAACAGGACACTGAAGCTTTCTTT
CDR3: CASSLEQDTEAFF

J: TRBJ2-3
D: TRBD2
size: .
V: TRBV6-2/TRBV6-3
DNA: TGTGCCAGCAGTTCCAGGCCAGCGGGAGGCGCAGATACGCAGTATTTT
CDR3: CASSSRPAGGADTQYF

J: TRBJ1-4
D: .
size: .
V: TRBV19
DNA: TGTGCCAGTAGTATAGGGGAGGGGATAGCAGAAGAAAAACTGTTTTTT
CDR3: CASSIGEGIAEEKLFF

J: TRBJ1-3
D: .
size: .
V: TRBV12-3/TRBV12-4
DNA: TGTGCCAGCAGTTTAGGGGGGGCCATATATTTT
CDR3: CASSLGGAIYF

J: TRBJ2-7
D: TRBD2
size: few
V: TRBV15
DNA: TGTGCCACCAGCAGAGATCGAGTTAGCGGGGGTAACGAGCAGTACTTC
CDR3: CATSRDRVSGGNEQYF

J: TRBJ2-5
D: TRBD1
size: few
V: TRBV30
DNA: TGTGCCTGGGGTGGTCCCCGGCCGGGACAGAAAGAGACCCAGTACTTC
CDR3: CAWGGPRPGQKETQYF

J: TRBJ2-7
D: TRBD2
size: .
V: TRBV7-3
DNA: TGTGCCAGCAGCTTAACCGGGACTAGCGTCGAGCAGTACTTC
CDR3: CASSLTGTSVEQYF

J: TRBJ1-1
D: TRBD1
size: .
V: TRBV27
DNA: TGTGCCAGCATCTTAAGGCCGGGACAGCTGAACACTGAAGCTTTCTTT
CDR3: CASILRPGQLNTEAFF

J: TRBJ2-2
D: .
size: .
V: TRBV4-2
DNA: TGTGCCAGCAGCCAAGACGGAGTAACTAGCCCTAACACCGGGGAGCTGTTTTTT
CDR3: CASSQDGVTSPNTGELFF

J: TRBJ2-5
D: .
size: .
V: TRBV14
DNA: TGTGCCAGCAGCCGGGGCGGGCTTAGGACAGCACTCGGGGACCAGTACTTC
CDR3: CASSRGGLRTALGDQYF

J: TRBJ2-1
D: .
size: .
V: TRBV5-1
DNA: TGCGCCAGCAGTAACGGACAGGGAGGGACTGAGCAGTTCTTC
CDR3: CASSNGQGGTEQFF

J: TRBJ1-4
D: TRBD1
size: .
V: TRBV9
DNA: TGTGCCAGCAGCGCCGGGACAGGAAGAGAAAAACTGTTTTTT
CDR3: CASSAGTGREKLFF

J: TRBJ2-2
D: TRBD2
size: .
V: TRBV5-4
DNA: TGTGCCAGCAGCGCTAGCGGGGGTGGGACCGGGGAGCTGTTTTTT
CDR3: CASSASGGGTGELFF